Here is one TCR beta chain with its context. The data belong to a study of cytomegalovirus exposure and HLA in healthy donors. With 60 Vbeta and 13 Jbeta primers, the PCR was carried out. The table came from immunoSEQ multiplex PCR; TCRdb's copy has only in-frame clones and leaves some out. There are about 150,000 clones in the sample; approximately 80% occur only once, and around 5.6% lies in the top ten. The TCR comes from a woman in her forties in good health and CMV-seropositive. Sequencing was carried out using PBMCs.

The CDR3 DNA follows: TGTGCCAGCAGCGCAAAACAGGGAGATCAGCCCCAGCATTTT. Its translation is CASSAKQGDQPQHF. The V call is TRBV6-1, the J call TRBJ1-5; D is perhaps TRBD1 (6 bases). V was shortened by 6 bases and J by 5 bases, with 14 bases between the two germline ends. There are 14 residues in the CDR3. Per the germline V gene, CDR1 is MNHNS and CDR2 is SASEGT.